The 9 T cell receptor beta chains in this list originate from one sample, sequenced in a study of T cell clonotyping in hematopoietic cell transplantation. Generated by immunoSEQ multiplex PCR, the TCRdb table keeps only in-frame clones and is missing some. Among roughly 15,000 clones listed, approximately 85% were seen once. The sequenced material came from peripheral blood mononuclear cells. All receptors come from a woman aged 40-49 years in good health. Some clones in this sample may be carry-over from other donors' samples.

This sequence joins TRBV20-1 and TRBJ2-7, with D unclear. The germline V gene encodes CDR1 DFQATT and CDR2 SNEGSKA (reference sequence). The CDR3 runs to 11 residues. Trimming removed 5 bases at V and 6 bases at J, with 11 bases between. CDR3 bases: TGCAGTGCTCCCATAATCACCGAGCAGTACTTC. Amino acids: CSAPIITEQYF.

The V call is TRBV7-2, the J call TRBJ2-2; the match to TRBD2 covers 9 bases. Unmatched junction bases numbered 7, after V lost 2 bases and J lost 0 bases. CDR3 length equals 18 residues. Looked up from germline, CDR1 is SGHTA and CDR2 is FQGNSA. The CDR3: CASSLRISGGANTGELFF. CDR3 DNA: TGTGCCAGCAGCTTAAGGATTAGCGGGGGCGCGAACACCGGGGAGCTGTTTTTT.

This clone appeared once. The rearrangement joins TRBV11-3 to TRBJ2-2; D unclear. This CDR3 region has 11 residues. Germline V lookup: CDR1 SGHNT, CDR2 YENEEA. V gave up 3 bases and J gave up 5 bases, with 1 base separating them. In nucleotides, the CDR3 is TGTGCCAGCAGCTTGACCGGGGAGCTGTTTTTT. Protein: CASSLTGELFF. Full variable domain (outside the CDR3, taken from reference TRBV11-3 and TRBJ2-2): EAGVVQSPRYKIIEKKQPVAFWCNPISGHNTLYWYLQNLGQGPELLIRYENEEAVDDSQLPKDRFSAERLKGVDSTLKIQPAELGDSAVYLCASSLTGELFFGEGSRLTVL.

This clone was counted once. V usage is TRBV7-2 and J usage is TRBJ2-5; 7 nucleotides align to TRBD2. The CDR3 length is 16 residues. The ends lost 0 bases at V and 5 bases at J; junction bases unmatched: 9. Per germline, CDR1 SGHTA and CDR2 FQGNSA. CDR3 nucleotide sequence: TGTGCCAGCAGCTTAGCGCGGGGGTCTTGGGGGGAGACCCAGTACTTC. Protein: CASSLARGSWGETQYF. Together with reference TRBV7-2 and TRBJ2-5, the CDR3 gives the full variable domain: GAGVSQSPSNKVTEKGKDVELRCDPISGHTALYWYRQSLGQGLEFLIYFQGNSAPDKSGLPSDRFSAERTGGSVSTLTIQRTQQEDSAVYLCASSLARGSWGETQYFGPGTRLLVL.

This clone was counted once. The genes are TRBV7-3 and TRBJ1-5; D is perhaps TRBD1 (6 bases). The germline V and J ends were trimmed by 5 bases and 6 bases, with 23 bases remaining between them. CDR3 length: 17 amino acids. Germline CDR1 SGHTA, CDR2 FQGTGA. The chain's CDR3 is CASSAFLGAPGGQPQHF. DNA for the CDR3: TGTGCCAGCAGCGCCTTCCTGGGGGCCCCGGGGGGTCAGCCCCAGCATTTT.

J is TRBJ1-2 and V is TRBV28; 7 bases agree with TRBD1. Looked up from germline, CDR1 is MDHEN and CDR2 is SYDVKM. The ends lost 6 bases at V and 4 bases at J; junction bases unmatched: 5. The CDR3 is 13 residues long. The CDR3 DNA follows: TGTGCCAGCAGCCGAGACAGGGCCTATGGCTACACCTTC. It codes for CASSRDRAYGYTF.

This clone was seen a handful of times. V usage is TRBV5-6 and J usage is TRBJ2-4; weak D call: TRBD1 (5 bases). Germline V gene lookup returns CDR1 SGHDT and CDR2 YYEEEE. The CDR3 has 15 amino acids. With 4 bases removed from V and 7 bases from J, the gap between germline ends came to 18 bases. The CDR3 region is CASSQDKEDVNIQYF. CDR3 coding DNA: TGTGCCAGCAGCCAGGACAAGGAAGACGTGAACATTCAGTACTTC.

This clone was picked up a small number of times. The rearrangement uses TRBV29-1 and TRBJ1-1; D is unclear. Trimming stripped 4 bases from V and 2 bases from J, with 2 bases between. The CDR3 loop spans 10 amino acids. Germline V gives CDR1 SQVTM, CDR2 ANQGSEA. Here the CDR3 DNA reads TGCAGCGTTGGTAACACTGAAGCTTTCTTT. Encoded protein: CSVGNTEAFF.

The DNA of the CDR3 is TGCGCCAGCAGCTTGACGGGACAGGGTTCCACTGAAGCTTTCTTT. Protein product: CASSLTGQGSTEAFF. The chain employs TRBV5-1 and TRBJ1-1, with 9 bases matching TRBD1. Germline-derived CDR1 and CDR2 are SGHRS and YFSETQ. V lost 1 base, J lost 4 bases, and 5 bases stayed unmatched. This CDR3 is 15 amino acids long.